This is a list of T cell receptor beta chains from one sample in a study of breast tumors, draining lymph nodes, adjacent tissues. MiXCR was run by TCRdb on the multiplex PCR reads, yielding one entry per CDR3 protein. Seen here are 150,000 to 200,000 distinct CDR3 sequences, about 30% observed once, and the top ten hold 3.8%. The sequenced sample consisted of axillary lymph node tissue. Source of these receptors: a female donor with breast cancer. Some clones in this sample may be carry-over from other donors' samples. The CDR3 runs from the conserved cysteine through the conserved F or W. Fields, in order: clone size, D gene, V gene, J gene, CDR3 DNA, CDR3 protein. D genes are given only for firm matches. A row's size may be missing; if present it is once, few, many or a size class.

abundance: NA
d_gene: TRBD1
v_gene: TRBV18
j_gene: TRBJ1-2
CDR3nt: TGTGCCAGCTCAAGGGGGCTCTATGGCTACACCTTC
CDR3aa: CASSRGLYGYTF

abundance: many
d_gene: NA
v_gene: TRBV7-3
j_gene: TRBJ2-7
CDR3nt: TGTGCCAGCAGCTCCAATCAGGGGCCACCCTACGAGCAGTACTTC
CDR3aa: CASSSNQGPPYEQYF

abundance: NA
d_gene: NA
v_gene: TRBV5-1
j_gene: TRBJ1-6
CDR3nt: TGCGCCAGCAGCAGTACAGGTGGCCTACCCCTCCACTTT
CDR3aa: CASSSTGGLPLHF

abundance: many
d_gene: NA
v_gene: TRBV11-2
j_gene: TRBJ1-3
CDR3nt: TGTGCCAGCAGCTTAGAAGACACCATATATTTT
CDR3aa: CASSLEDTIYF

abundance: many
d_gene: NA
v_gene: TRBV2
j_gene: TRBJ2-1
CDR3nt: TGTGCCAGCAGTGATAACTGGGGGGAGCAGTTCTTC
CDR3aa: CASSDNWGEQFF

abundance: many
d_gene: TRBD2
v_gene: TRBV7-3
j_gene: TRBJ2-2
CDR3nt: TGTGCCAGCAGCAGAACGAGGACTAGCGGGAGGCCCGGGGAGCTGTTTTTT
CDR3aa: CASSRTRTSGRPGELFF

abundance: many
d_gene: NA
v_gene: TRBV10-2
j_gene: TRBJ1-2
CDR3nt: TGCGCCAGCAGTGAGTGGAGTACCACGAACTATGGCTACACCTTC
CDR3aa: CASSEWSTTNYGYTF

abundance: NA
d_gene: NA
v_gene: TRBV27
j_gene: TRBJ1-6
CDR3nt: TGTGCCAGCAGTTCCTACAATGGGGGACCCAATTCACCCCTCCACTTT
CDR3aa: CASSSYNGGPNSPLHF

abundance: NA
d_gene: NA
v_gene: TRBV24-1
j_gene: TRBJ1-3
CDR3nt: TGTGCCACCAGTTGTTGGCGGGGGGGGGGAAACACCATATATTTT
CDR3aa: CATSCWRGGGNTIYF

abundance: NA
d_gene: NA
v_gene: TRBV4-1
j_gene: TRBJ1-1
CDR3nt: TGCGCCAGCAGCCAAGTGGGCAGGGACACTGAAGCTTTCTTT
CDR3aa: CASSQVGRDTEAFF

abundance: NA
d_gene: NA
v_gene: TRBV13
j_gene: TRBJ2-5
CDR3nt: TGTGCCAGCAGCTTTCGGCAGTTCCAAGGGGCCCAGTACTTC
CDR3aa: CASSFRQFQGAQYF

abundance: NA
d_gene: NA
v_gene: TRBV5-6
j_gene: TRBJ1-2
CDR3nt: TGTGCCAGCAGCTTGAACTATGCCTACACCTTC
CDR3aa: CASSLNYAYTF

abundance: many
d_gene: NA
v_gene: TRBV6-5
j_gene: TRBJ2-3
CDR3nt: TGTGCCACCCGTGACAGGGACTTCGGTACGCAGTATTTT
CDR3aa: CATRDRDFGTQYF

abundance: many
d_gene: TRBD1
v_gene: TRBV7-9
j_gene: TRBJ1-3
CDR3nt: TGTGCCAGCAGCCCTTTTGGACGGGACAGGGGGCAGGGAAACACCATATATTTT
CDR3aa: CASSPFGRDRGQGNTIYF

abundance: once
d_gene: NA
v_gene: TRBV6-1
j_gene: TRBJ2-7
CDR3nt: TGTGCCAGCAGTGTAAGGGAAAGAGACGAGCAGTACTTC
CDR3aa: CASSVRERDEQYF

abundance: NA
d_gene: NA
v_gene: TRBV7-6
j_gene: TRBJ2-5
CDR3nt: TGTGCCAGCAGCTTCCCTACTAGTGTAGAGACCCAGTACTTC
CDR3aa: CASSFPTSVETQYF

abundance: many
d_gene: TRBD2
v_gene: TRBV2
j_gene: TRBJ2-2
CDR3nt: TGTGCCAGCAAGCGGGACAACACCGGGGAGCTGTTTTTT
CDR3aa: CASKRDNTGELFF

abundance: NA
d_gene: NA
v_gene: TRBV5-1
j_gene: TRBJ2-5
CDR3nt: TGCGCCAGCAGCTTGGAATGGGTCGGAGACACCCAGTACTTC
CDR3aa: CASSLEWVGDTQYF

abundance: NA
d_gene: TRBD1
v_gene: TRBV7-3
j_gene: TRBJ1-3
CDR3nt: TGTGCCAGCAGCTTAGCTAGCGGGACAGCTGGAAACACCATATATTTT
CDR3aa: CASSLASGTAGNTIYF

abundance: many
d_gene: NA
v_gene: TRBV7-2
j_gene: TRBJ1-6
CDR3nt: TGTGCCAGCAGACAGCAGGGACACAATAATTCACCCCTCCACTTT
CDR3aa: CASRQQGHNNSPLHF

abundance: NA
d_gene: NA
v_gene: TRBV28
j_gene: TRBJ2-1
CDR3nt: TGTGCCAGCAGTTCTTTTTTAGCGAATGAGCAGTTCTTC
CDR3aa: CASSSFLANEQFF

abundance: many
d_gene: NA
v_gene: TRBV5-6
j_gene: TRBJ1-3
CDR3nt: TGTGCCAGCAGCACCGGACGAGCGTCCAGGGGAAACACCATATATTTT
CDR3aa: CASSTGRASRGNTIYF

abundance: many
d_gene: NA
v_gene: TRBV6-5
j_gene: TRBJ2-7
CDR3nt: TGTGCCAGCAGTCACTCGGGGCGCGAGCAGTACTTC
CDR3aa: CASSHSGREQYF

abundance: many
d_gene: NA
v_gene: TRBV20-1
j_gene: TRBJ2-7
CDR3nt: TGCAGTGCCAGGACAGCCTACGAGCAGTACTTC
CDR3aa: CSARTAYEQYF

abundance: once
d_gene: NA
v_gene: TRBV7-2
j_gene: TRBJ2-3
CDR3nt: TGTGCCAGCAGCTTATTCCAGAGCGATGGTGGGCATACGCAGTATTTT
CDR3aa: CASSLFQSDGGHTQYF

abundance: NA
d_gene: NA
v_gene: TRBV6-5
j_gene: TRBJ1-4
CDR3nt: TGTGCCAGCAGTTACTCGGAGACATCGAATGAAAAACTGTTTTTT
CDR3aa: CASSYSETSNEKLFF

abundance: many
d_gene: TRBD1
v_gene: TRBV28
j_gene: TRBJ2-1
CDR3nt: TGTGCCAGCAGTGCTCGGGACAGGGCTCGGGAGCAGTTCTTC
CDR3aa: CASSARDRAREQFF

abundance: NA
d_gene: TRBD2
v_gene: TRBV7-2
j_gene: TRBJ2-5
CDR3nt: TGTGCCAGCAGCCCGAAGATGGCTAGCGGGGGCTTTCAAGAGACCCAGTACTTC
CDR3aa: CASSPKMASGGFQETQYF

abundance: NA
d_gene: NA
v_gene: TRBV12-3/TRBV12-4
j_gene: TRBJ2-3
CDR3nt: TGTGCCAGCACCCTCACCGGGTCTAGCACAGATACGCAGTATTTT
CDR3aa: CASTLTGSSTDTQYF

abundance: many
d_gene: NA
v_gene: TRBV20-1
j_gene: TRBJ2-7
CDR3nt: TGCAGTGCTCCGGGAGTATACGAGCAGTACTTC
CDR3aa: CSAPGVYEQYF

abundance: many
d_gene: TRBD2
v_gene: TRBV7-8
j_gene: TRBJ2-2
CDR3nt: TGTGCCAGCAGCTTAGCTTGGGTAGCGGGGGGTCTGAACACCGGGGAGCTGTTTTTT
CDR3aa: CASSLAWVAGGLNTGELFF

abundance: many
d_gene: NA
v_gene: TRBV7-2
j_gene: TRBJ1-5
CDR3nt: TGTGCCAGCTCATTCCAAAATCGCGGGGTCGGGCAGCCCCAGCATTTT
CDR3aa: CASSFQNRGVGQPQHF

abundance: many
d_gene: NA
v_gene: TRBV20-1
j_gene: TRBJ2-1
CDR3nt: TGCAGTGCTAGGTCTCCAGGGGGGGCGGTCTACAATGAGCAGTTCTTC
CDR3aa: CSARSPGGAVYNEQFF

abundance: many
d_gene: NA
v_gene: TRBV16
j_gene: TRBJ1-2
CDR3nt: TGTGCCAGCAGCCTCAGGGTTAGCTATGGCTACACCTTC
CDR3aa: CASSLRVSYGYTF

abundance: NA
d_gene: NA
v_gene: TRBV5-1
j_gene: TRBJ2-2
CDR3nt: NA
CDR3aa: CASSFYICSARRLDGTNTGELFF